Following are 27 T cell receptor beta chains from one sample sequenced in a study of T cells in Graves' hyperthyroidism and ophthalmopathy. The TCR beta CDR3 regions underwent amplification using RNA transcripts as the source. The HTBI set primed first-round TCR CDR3 RT-PCR. TCRdb re-called the multiplex PCR reads with MiXCR, one entry per CDR3 protein. The repertoire holds roughly 500,000 distinct CDR3 sequences, with about 15% as singletons. Sample: blood. Source of these receptors: a woman aged 30 to 39 with Graves' hyperthyroidism that later progressed to Graves' ophthalmopathy.

As concerns this clonotype: This sequence may be a read error, since a much larger clone differs from it by one base. This chain links TRBV7-9 with TRBJ2-1; 10 bases are shared with TRBD2. The end of the DNA fits TRBJ2-7 better, so the J call may be wrong. The CDR3 runs 15 residues. Germline V gives CDR1 SEHNR, CDR2 FQNEAQ (reference sequence). The CDR3 DNA reads as TGTGCCAGCAGCTTCCAGCGGGAGGGCCCTAATGAGCAGTACTTC. It codes for CASSFQREGPNEQYF.

This clonotype showed up many times. The chain links TRBV5-5 to TRBJ2-7; D could derive from TRBD1 or TRBD2 (6 bases each). The CDR3 has 15 residues. Germline V gives CDR1 SGHKS, CDR2 YYEKEE (reference sequence). Trimming pared 0 bases from V and 3 bases from J, leaving 13 bases between. The CDR3 here is CASSLEGDSYYEQYF. The CDR3 region has the DNA TGTGCCAGCAGCTTGGAGGGGGACTCCTACTACGAGCAGTACTTC.

This clonotype was detected ten times or more. This chain uses TRBV2 with TRBJ2-6; D call uncertain. V was pared by 8 bases and J by 4 bases, with 6 bases between. This CDR3 has 12 amino acids. Germline V gene data show CDR1 as SNHLY and CDR2 as FYNNEI. The CDR3 reads CASHLGANVLTF. CDR3 nucleotides: TGTGCCAGCCATCTCGGGGCCAACGTCCTGACTTTC.

This clonotype was seen ten or more times. The chain couples TRBV3-1 to TRBJ1-1, with D perhaps TRBD1 (5 bases). CDR3 size: 14 residues. Germline V CDR1 and CDR2: LGHDT, YNNKEL (reference sequence). V was clipped by 0 bases and J by 4 bases, with 9 bases between them. The CDR3 sequence is CASSQEGAGTEAFF. CDR3 coding DNA: TGTGCCAGCAGCCAAGAAGGGGCCGGCACTGAAGCTTTCTTT.

This clonotype was found many times. The rearrangement links TRBV6-5 to TRBJ2-3; D unresolved. CDR1 is MNHEY and CDR2 is SVGAGI in the germline V gene. With 4 bases removed from V and 1 base from J, the gap between germline ends came to 12 bases. The CDR3 has 15 residues. CDR3 coding DNA: TGTGCCAGCAGTTCCCCGCACGGGCGCACAGATACGCAGTATTTT. Its protein product is CASSSPHGRTDTQYF.

This clonotype came up once. The CDR3 nucleotides are TGTGCCAGCAGCCAAGATCTAGCGGGCAGCACAGATACGCAGTATTTT. Translation: CASSQDLAGSTDTQYF. This chain links TRBV3-1 with TRBJ2-3; 8 nucleotides line up with TRBD2. V trimming: 0 bases; J trimming: 0 bases; junction bases outside the gene matches: 2. The CDR3 extends over 16 amino acids. The germline V gene has CDR1 LGHDT and CDR2 YNNKEL (reference sequence).

J is TRBJ1-5 and V is TRBV30; 7 nucleotides match TRBD1. V lost 6 bases to trimming and J lost 0 bases; unmatched junction nucleotides: 14. This CDR3 has 17 amino acids. Germline loops: CDR1 GTSNPN, CDR2 SVGIG (reference sequence). CDR3 DNA sequence: TGTGCCTGTTCGACAGGGCCCGATTCCCATAGCAATCAGCCCCAGCATTTT. Its protein is CACSTGPDSHSNQPQHF.

This clonotype has a count of ten or more. V is TRBV12-3 or TRBV12-4 and J is TRBJ2-5; D is uncertain. CDR3 size: 11 residues. V gave up 2 bases and J gave up 5 bases, with 3 bases separating them. CDR3 amino acids: CASSLTETQYF. The CDR3 DNA follows: TGTGCCAGCAGTTTAACGGAGACCCAGTACTTC.

The rearrangement uses TRBV9 and TRBJ2-3, with D possibly being TRBD1 or TRBD2 (6 bases each). The CDR3 is 14 residues long. Germline V CDR1 and CDR2: SGDLS, YYNGEE. V was clipped by 4 bases and J by 6 bases, with 15 bases between them. This CDR3 is CASSSGGFYDTQYF. As DNA, the CDR3 is TGTGCCAGCAGCTCCGGGGGCTTTTACGATACGCAGTATTTT.

This clonotype was counted many times. CDR3 coding DNA: TGTGCCAGCTCACCGGGACAGCCAAATCAGCCCCAGCATTTT. Translation: CASSPGQPNQPQHF. This sequence joins TRBV18 and TRBJ1-5, with 7 bases lining up with TRBD1. Germline values: CDR1 KGHSH, CDR2 LQKENI. The length of the CDR3 is 14 residues. The V gene end was trimmed by 3 bases and the J gene end by 4 bases; junction bases not matched to a gene: 3. The full variable domain, with the rest looked up from reference TRBV18 and TRBJ1-5, is NAGVMQNPRHLVRRRGQEARLRCSPMKGHSHVYWYRQLPEEGLKFMVYLQKENIIDESGMPKERFSAEFPKEGPSILRIQQVVRGDSAAYFCASSPGQPNQPQHFGDGTRLSIL.

This clonotype was detected many times. The J gene is TRBJ2-1, the V gene TRBV11-2; D is possibly TRBD2 (5 bases). CDR1 is SGHAT and CDR2 is FQNNGV in the germline V gene. Trimming removed 6 bases from V and 7 bases from J, with 19 bases in between. This CDR3 region has 15 residues. CDR3: CASRRPGSLGNEQFF. CDR3 DNA: TGTGCCAGCAGACGCCCGGGGAGTCTGGGGAATGAGCAGTTCTTC.

The table lists this clonotype with a few counts. This chain uses TRBV20-1 with TRBJ1-4; a weak D match, TRBD1 (6 bases). V gave up 0 bases and J gave up 5 bases, with 13 bases separating them. The CDR3 contains 15 residues. From germline, CDR1 is DFQATT and CDR2 SNEGSKA (reference sequence). The CDR3: CSARDYQGPNEKLFF. The CDR3 DNA follows: TGCAGTGCTAGAGATTATCAGGGGCCCAATGAAAAACTGTTTTTT.

The chain links TRBV5-1 to TRBJ2-2, with TRBD2 identical over 10 bases. The V and J ends lost 7 bases and 1 base, in that order; junction bases with no gene match: 7. This CDR3 has 16 amino acids. Per germline, CDR1 SGHRS and CDR2 YFSETQ. CDR3 amino acids: CASGQGTSVNTGELFF. CDR3 coding DNA: TGCGCCAGCGGCCAAGGGACTAGCGTGAACACCGGGGAGCTGTTTTTT.

This clonotype was counted at least ten times. CDR3 in amino acids: CSVTSVGEQYF. DNA for the CDR3: TGCAGCGTTACATCTGTGGGCGAGCAGTACTTC. The chain uses TRBV29-1 and TRBJ2-7, with D hard to call. Germline values: CDR1 SQVTM, CDR2 ANQGSEA. The CDR3 runs to 11 residues. V was cut by 5 bases and J by 6 bases, with 11 bases left in between.

This clonotype was seen repeatedly, ten times or more. The chain joins TRBV2 to TRBJ1-1; weak D call: TRBD1 (6 bases). Trimming stripped 4 bases from V and 2 bases from J, with 8 bases between. CDR3 length equals 13 residues. Germline V gene sequence: CDR1 SNHLY, CDR2 FYNNEI. CDR3: CASSGTANTEAFF. The CDR3, as DNA: TGTGCCAGCAGTGGGACAGCAAACACTGAAGCTTTCTTT. The full variable domain, in which reference TRBV2 and TRBJ1-1 provide the parts outside the CDR3, is EPEVTQTPSHQVTQMGQEVILRCVPISNHLYFYWYRQILGQKVEFLVSFYNNEISEKSEIFDDQFSVERPDGSNFTLKIRSTKLEDSAMYFCASSGTANTEAFFGQGTRLTVV.

The sample holds many counts of this clonotype. The CDR3: CASSSRNVRDTQYF. The CDR3 bases are TGTGCCAGCAGTTCACGCAACGTACGAGATACGCAGTATTTT. The gene calls are TRBV27 and TRBJ2-3; D is undetermined. The germline gives CDR1 MNHEY, CDR2 SMNVEV (reference sequence). Between the trimmed V and J ends, which lost 4 bases and 5 bases, there was a span of 13 bases. This CDR3 has 14 residues.

The chain combines TRBV10-3 with TRBJ1-1; 12 bases are shared with TRBD1. This CDR3 region has 14 residues. From germline, CDR1 is ENHRY and CDR2 SYGVKD. V gave up 4 bases and J gave up 6 bases; unmatched junction bases: 3. CDR3 nucleotides: TGTGCCATCAGTGTGGGACAGGGGGCGGCTGAAGCTTTCTTT. It yields the protein CAISVGQGAAEAFF.

V and J are TRBV6-1 and TRBJ1-1; 8 bases line up with TRBD1. CDR3 length: 12 residues. After removal of 7 bases from V and 10 bases from J, the junction contained 8 bases not matched to a gene. CDR1 MNHNS and CDR2 SASEGT come from the germline V gene. The CDR3 loop reads CASIKTGGRAFF. In DNA form, the CDR3 reads TGTGCCAGCATTAAAACAGGGGGTAGAGCTTTCTTT.

The rearrangement uses TRBV4-1 and TRBJ2-5, with D possibly TRBD1 on 5 matching bases. This CDR3 is 15 amino acids long. V was pared by 0 bases and J by 5 bases, with 13 bases between. From germline, CDR1 is MGHRA and CDR2 YSYEKL. The DNA for the CDR3 is TGCGCCAGCAGCCAAGAATTTGGGTCAGGGGAGACCCAGTACTTC. Protein sequence: CASSQEFGSGETQYF.

This clonotype was seen ten or more times. The chain links TRBV24-1 to TRBJ2-6, with 9 nucleotides matching TRBD1. CDR3 length: 19 amino acids. CDR1 and CDR2 (germline): KGHDR, SFDVKD. V was clipped by 3 bases and J by 3 bases; unmatched bases: 11. The CDR3 nucleotides read TGTGCCACCAGTGATCCACCGGGACAGGGTCTAAATGGGGCCAACGTCCTGACTTTC. It yields the protein CATSDPPGQGLNGANVLTF.

This clonotype was found many times. The J gene is TRBJ2-5, the V gene TRBV11-1; TRBD1 or TRBD2 may be the D gene (5 bases each). In germline, CDR1 is SGHAT, CDR2 FQDESV (reference sequence). This CDR3 region has 14 residues. With 5 bases removed from V and 1 base from J, the gap between germline ends came to 11 bases. For the CDR3, the DNA is TGTGCCAGCAGCCGGGGCCGGTCCCAAGAGACCCAGTACTTC. This sequence encodes CASSRGRSQETQYF.

In the case of this clonotype: At one of its ends the junction is not consistent with the germline gene, which may arise from a read error. The chain has TRBV4-2 and TRBJ2-2; 10 positions agree with TRBD2. Germline V gene lookup returns CDR1 LGHNA and CDR2 YNFKEQ. CDR3 size: 16 residues. The CDR3 protein is CASSKLAGENTGGLFF. For the CDR3, the DNA is TGTGCCAGCAGCAAGCTAGCGGGAGAGAACACCGGGGGGCTGTTTTTT.

The sample holds a few counts of this clonotype. The chain uses TRBV20-1 and TRBJ1-5, with D unresolved. Germline lookup yields CDR1 DFQATT and CDR2 SNEGSKA (reference sequence). Deletions cut 7 bases from V and 3 bases from J, with 13 bases between. The CDR3 contains 13 residues. The CDR3 coding sequence is TGCAGTGGGAGAGGGCAGCTCAATCAGCCCCAGCATTTT. Translated, it gives CSGRGQLNQPQHF.

The J gene is TRBJ1-1, the V gene TRBV7-9; unclear D gene. CDR3 length: 12 residues. V was shortened by 5 bases and J by 3 bases, with 7 bases between the two germline ends. In germline, CDR1 is SEHNR, CDR2 FQNEAQ (reference sequence). The chain's CDR3 is CASSLEHTEAFF. The CDR3, as DNA: TGTGCCAGCAGCCTAGAACACACTGAAGCTTTCTTT.

This clonotype was observed at least ten times. The chain employs TRBV13 and TRBJ2-7, with D maybe TRBD2 (7 bases). Looked up from germline, CDR1 is PRHDT and CDR2 is FYEKMQ (reference sequence). The CDR3 has 16 amino acids. The V end was cut by 1 base, the J end by 0 bases, with 13 bases between. The CDR3 here is CASSLEGGAVSYEQYF. The CDR3 DNA sequence: TGTGCCAGCAGCTTAGAGGGGGGGGCCGTCTCCTACGAGCAGTACTTC.

For this clonotype: At one of its ends the junction is not consistent with the germline gene, which may arise from a read error. The CDR3 spells CASSPPSSGFLAKNVQYF. The CDR3 DNA reads as TGTGCCAGCAGCCCGCCTTCTAGCGGGTTTCTAGCCAAAAACGTTCAGTACTTC. The V call is TRBV7-2, the J call TRBJ2-4; TRBD2 matches at 8 bases. The CDR3 extends over 18 amino acids. CDR1 SGHTA and CDR2 FQGNSA come from the germline V gene. The full variable domain, with the rest looked up from reference TRBV7-2 and TRBJ2-4, is GAGVSQSPSNKVTEKGKDVELRCDPISGHTALYWYRQSLGQGLEFLIYFQGNSAPDKSGLPSDRFSAERTGGSVSTLTIQRTQQEDSAVYLCASSPPSSGFLAKNVQYFGAGTRLSVL.

This clonotype was seen ten or more times. The chain links TRBV29-1 to TRBJ2-7, with D uncertain. The V end was cut by 1 base, the J end by 0 bases, with 7 bases between. CDR1 is SQVTM, CDR2 ANQGSEA, per germline. The CDR3 covers 13 residues. DNA for the CDR3: TGCAGCGTTGAAGGATCAAGCTCCTACGAGCAGTACTTC. Protein product: CSVEGSSSYEQYF.